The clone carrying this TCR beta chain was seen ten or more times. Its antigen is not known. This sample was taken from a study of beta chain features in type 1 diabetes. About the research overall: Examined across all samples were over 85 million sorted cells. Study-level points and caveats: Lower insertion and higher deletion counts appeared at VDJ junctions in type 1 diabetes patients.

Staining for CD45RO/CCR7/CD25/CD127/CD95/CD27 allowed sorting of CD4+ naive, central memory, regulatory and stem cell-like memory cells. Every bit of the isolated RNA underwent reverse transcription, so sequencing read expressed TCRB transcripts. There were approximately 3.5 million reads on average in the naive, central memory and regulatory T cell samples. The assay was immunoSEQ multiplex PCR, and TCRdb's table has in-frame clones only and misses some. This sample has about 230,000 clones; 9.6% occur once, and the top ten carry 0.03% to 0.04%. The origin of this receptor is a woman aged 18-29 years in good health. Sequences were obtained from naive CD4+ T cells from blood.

The CDR3 DNA follows: TGTGCCAGCAGCTTATCAGGGTCCTACAATGAGCAGTTCTTC. Translated: CASSLSGSYNEQFF. This chain links TRBV7-9 with TRBJ2-1; possible D gene TRBD1, 5 bases. CDR1 is SEHNR, CDR2 FQNEAQ, per germline (reference sequence). This CDR3 has 14 residues. Trimming took 2 bases from V and 1 from J, leaving 6 bases between them. Variable domain in full (rest from reference TRBV7-9 and TRBJ2-1): DTGVSQNPRHKITKRGQNVTFRCDPISEHNRLYWYRQTLGQGPEFLTYFQNEAQLEKSRLLSDRFSAERPKGSFSTLEIQRTEQGDSAMYLCASSLSGSYNEQFFGPGTRLTVL.